The clone carrying this T cell receptor beta chain was counted only a few times. These data belong to a study of T cells in Graves' hyperthyroidism and ophthalmopathy. The source material, RNA transcripts, was used to amplify TCR beta CDR3 regions. The HTBI set primed first-round TCR CDR3 RT-PCR. TCRdb used MiXCR to reprocess the multiplex PCR reads, holding one entry per CDR3 protein. The sample contains approximately 590,000 distinct CDR3 sequences, 15% to 19% of which appear only once. V lost 4 bases, J lost 4 bases, and 5 bases stayed unmatched. In germline, CDR1 is DFQATT, CDR2 SNEGSKA (reference sequence). This CDR3 has 14 amino acids.

This chain links TRBV20-1 with TRBJ2-7; 12 bases map to TRBD2. The sequenced material came from blood. The source is a woman aged 30 to 39 with Graves' hyperthyroidism. The CDR3 coding sequence is TGCAGTGCTATCTCGACTAGCGGGAGATACGAGCAGTACTTC. This encodes CSAISTSGRYEQYF.